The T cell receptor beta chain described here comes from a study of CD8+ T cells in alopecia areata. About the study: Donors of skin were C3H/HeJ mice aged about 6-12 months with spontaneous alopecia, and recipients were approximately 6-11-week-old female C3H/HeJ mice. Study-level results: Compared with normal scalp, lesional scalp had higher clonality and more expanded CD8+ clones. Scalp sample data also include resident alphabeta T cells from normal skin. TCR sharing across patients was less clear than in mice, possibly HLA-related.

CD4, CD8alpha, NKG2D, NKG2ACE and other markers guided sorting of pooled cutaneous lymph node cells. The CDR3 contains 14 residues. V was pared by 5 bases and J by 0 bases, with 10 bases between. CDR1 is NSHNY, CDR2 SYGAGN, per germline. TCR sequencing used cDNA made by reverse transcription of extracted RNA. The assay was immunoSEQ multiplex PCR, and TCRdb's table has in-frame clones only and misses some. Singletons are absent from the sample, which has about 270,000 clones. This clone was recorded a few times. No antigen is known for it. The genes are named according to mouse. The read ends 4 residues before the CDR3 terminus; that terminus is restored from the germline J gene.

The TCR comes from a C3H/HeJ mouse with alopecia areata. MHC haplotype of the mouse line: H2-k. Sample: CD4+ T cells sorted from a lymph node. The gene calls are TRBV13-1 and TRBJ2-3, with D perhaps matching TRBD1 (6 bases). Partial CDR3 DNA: TGTGCCAGCAGGAGGGACATTAGTGCAGAA. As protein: CASRRDISAE. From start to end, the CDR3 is CASRRDISAETLYF.